One sample yielded the 28 T cell receptor beta chains listed below, sequenced in a study of blood T cell repertoires in COVID-19. The data were produced by immunoSEQ multiplex PCR, yet TCRdb's version contains in-frame clones alone and is incomplete. The data contain 250,000 to 300,000 clones, around 90% of them singletons. Sequenced input: peripheral blood. These receptors were obtained from an older woman with COVID-19, enrolled during active disease.

The chain is built from TRBV6-5 and TRBJ1-5; D possibly corresponds to TRBD1 (5 bases). V lost 6 bases to trimming and J lost 7 bases, with 13 bases between them. The CDR3 extends over 13 amino acids. The germline gives CDR1 MNHEY, CDR2 SVGAGI. The CDR3 region has the DNA TGTGCCAGCAGCTCCAATGGGGCCCAGCCCCAGCATTTT. It is translated as CASSSNGAQPQHF.

The chain is built from TRBV4-2 and TRBJ1-1; 7 bases are shared with TRBD1. With V trimmed by 0 bases and J by 1 base, 2 bases remained unmatched. This CDR3 contains 15 residues. Germline lookup yields CDR1 LGHNA and CDR2 YNFKEQ. The CDR3 spells CASSQDAGGNTEAFF. CDR3 coding DNA: TGTGCCAGCAGCCAAGATGCAGGGGGGAACACTGAAGCTTTCTTT.

This clone has only one observation. This chain joins TRBV5-6 and TRBJ2-7, with unresolved D. In germline, CDR1 is SGHDT, CDR2 YYEEEE. V was trimmed by 3 bases and J by 1 base, leaving 5 bases between them. This CDR3 contains 12 residues. CDR3 loop: CASSSSSYEQYF. The CDR3 region has the DNA TGTGCCAGCAGCTCTAGTTCCTACGAGCAGTACTTC.

J is TRBJ2-2 and V is TRBV4-2, with 12 positions matching TRBD1. CDR1 is LGHNA and CDR2 is YNFKEQ in the germline V gene. V shed 8 bases, J shed 5 bases, and the junction held 3 bases outside the gene matches. The CDR3 is made up of 14 amino acids. In DNA, the CDR3 is TGTGCCAGCGGGGACAGGGGGCTTACCGGGGAGCTGTTTTTT. It translates to CASGDRGLTGELFF.

The J gene is TRBJ1-6, the V gene TRBV3-1 (or the pseudogene TRBV3-2); a possible D gene is TRBD1 (6 bases). The CDR3 totals 14 residues. Trimming took off 4 bases at V and 10 bases at J, with 14 bases between the two ends. From germline, CDR1 is LGHDT and CDR2 YNNKEL (reference sequence). CDR3 sequence: CASSRRDNESPLHF. The CDR3 DNA reads TGTGCCAGCAGCCGCCGGGACAATGAGTCACCCCTCCACTTT.

The chain links TRBV4-2 to TRBJ1-2; TRBD1 is a possible D gene (6 bases). Germline CDR1 is LGHNA and CDR2 is YNFKEQ. V was pared by 1 base and J by 8 bases, with 11 bases between. This CDR3 has 13 residues. The CDR3 DNA reads TGTGCCAGCAGCCAAGGGGAGGGGGAAGGCTACACCTTC. It specifies CASSQGEGEGYTF.

The chain uses TRBV4-1 and TRBJ1-5, with D possibly being TRBD1 (5 bases). The length of the CDR3 is 21 residues. Germline lookup yields CDR1 MGHRA and CDR2 YSYEKL. Between the trimmed V and J ends, which lost 4 bases and 0 bases, there was a span of 28 bases. For the CDR3, the DNA is TGCGCCAGCAGCCCCCCACGGTCACCAGGGACTTACATTTATAGCAATCAGCCCCAGCATTTT. Its protein is CASSPPRSPGTYIYSNQPQHF.

The chain couples TRBV6-5 to TRBJ1-2; a possible D gene is TRBD1 (6 bases). Trimming pared 0 bases from V and 0 bases from J, leaving 11 bases between. The CDR3 has 16 amino acids. CDR1 is MNHEY and CDR2 is SVGAGI in the germline V gene. The CDR3 is CASSYSQGEANYGYTF. CDR3 in DNA: TGTGCCAGCAGTTACTCACAGGGAGAAGCTAACTATGGCTACACCTTC.

The chain is built from TRBV11-2 and TRBJ1-1; D gene ambiguous. The CDR3 runs 14 residues. Per germline, CDR1 SGHAT and CDR2 FQNNGV. V lost 2 bases and J lost 0, with 7 bases in between. For the CDR3, the DNA is TGTGCCAGCAGCTTACAGGCCATGAACACTGAAGCTTTCTTT. Its protein product is CASSLQAMNTEAFF.

This chain uses TRBV5-4 with TRBJ2-2; 13 bases fit TRBD2. Germline CDR1 reads SGHNT; CDR2 reads YYREEE (reference sequence). This CDR3 has 19 residues. With V trimmed by 5 bases and J by 0 bases, 10 bases remained unmatched. CDR3 nucleotide sequence: TGTGCCAGCAGGACGTTAGGACTAGCGGGGGCCACGAACACCGGGGAGCTGTTTTTT. This sequence encodes CASRTLGLAGATNTGELFF.

The J gene is TRBJ1-6, the V gene TRBV11-3, with TRBD1 matching over 11 bases. CDR1 is SGHNT and CDR2 is YENEEA in the germline V gene. CDR3 size: 19 residues. Trimming at V came to 0 bases and at J to 8 bases, leaving 12 bases not matched to a gene. The CDR3 is CASSLDLGGQGAGDSPLHF. In DNA form, the CDR3 reads TGTGCCAGCAGCTTAGATCTTGGAGGACAGGGGGCGGGGGATTCACCCCTCCACTTT.

The chain couples TRBV19 to TRBJ1-2, with TRBD1 as a possible D gene (6 bases). V gave up 5 bases and J gave up 3 bases, with 10 bases separating them. In germline, CDR1 is LNHDA, CDR2 SQIVND (reference sequence). This CDR3 contains 13 residues. Here the CDR3 DNA reads TGTGCCAGTAGTCCCAGGGGAGACTATGGCTACACCTTC. Encoded protein: CASSPRGDYGYTF.

The chain recombines TRBV2 with TRBJ2-7; the D gene is possibly TRBD2 (5 bases). Trimming removed 8 bases at V and 5 bases at J, with 16 bases between. CDR1 and CDR2 from the germline V gene are SNHLY and FYNNEI. The CDR3 sequence is 13 residues long. The CDR3, as DNA: TGTGCCAGCGACTCCGGGATGTATGACGAGCAGTACTTC. Translation: CASDSGMYDEQYF.

Here the CDR3 reads CASSESNAGRTEAFF. As DNA, the CDR3 is TGTGCCAGCAGTGAATCGAATGCAGGGCGTACTGAAGCTTTCTTT. V gene TRBV2 combines with J gene TRBJ1-1; D perhaps matches TRBD1 (5 bases). The V end lost 2 bases, the J end lost 5 bases, and 15 bases lay between the germline ends. The CDR3 loop spans 15 amino acids. Looked up from germline, CDR1 is SNHLY and CDR2 is FYNNEI.

The rearrangement joins TRBV18 to TRBJ1-2; TRBD1 matches at 7 bases. Germline CDR1 and CDR2: KGHSH and LQKENI. V lost 3 bases to trimming and J lost 0 bases; unmatched junction nucleotides: 10. The CDR3 is made up of 17 amino acids. DNA of the CDR3: TGTGCCAGCTCACCCACAGGGGCTGCCCTCTCTAACTATGGCTACACCTTC. Translated, it gives CASSPTGAALSNYGYTF. Variable domain in full (rest from reference TRBV18 and TRBJ1-2): NAGVMQNPRHLVRRRGQEARLRCSPMKGHSHVYWYRQLPEEGLKFMVYLQKENIIDESGMPKERFSAEFPKEGPSILRIQQVVRGDSAAYFCASSPTGAALSNYGYTFGSGTRLTVV.

To note about this clone: An end of the junction differs from the germline gene, which may be a read error. This sequence joins TRBV7-3 and TRBJ1-2; possibly TRBD1 for D (6 bases). Germline V CDR1 and CDR2: SGHTA, FQGTGA. This CDR3 has 13 residues. The CDR3 DNA reads TGTGCCAGCAGTTTAAATCAGGGGAATGGCTACACCTTC. Encoded protein: CASSLNQGNGYTF.

This clone is a singleton in its sample. In DNA, the CDR3 is TGTGCCAGCAGCTACCAAGAGCGGGGTATGAGTGAAAAACTGTTTTTT. Its translation is CASSYQERGMSEKLFF. The J gene is TRBJ1-4, the V gene TRBV7-9, with D unclear. Looked up from germline, CDR1 is SEHNR and CDR2 is FQNEAQ (reference sequence). This CDR3 region has 16 residues. Trimming pared 4 bases from V and 7 bases from J, leaving 19 bases between.

The rearrangement joins TRBV10-3 to TRBJ1-2; perhaps TRBD1 as D (6 bases). The CDR3 is 14 residues long. V gave up 5 bases and J gave up 0 bases, with 10 bases separating them. Germline values: CDR1 ENHRY, CDR2 SYGVKD. The CDR3 region is CAISRTGSNYGYTF. The DNA of the CDR3 is TGTGCCATCAGTCGAACAGGGTCTAACTATGGCTACACCTTC.

This clone was recorded only once. This sequence joins TRBV19 and TRBJ2-3, with 11 bases identical to TRBD2. Per germline, CDR1 LNHDA and CDR2 SQIVND (reference sequence). With V trimmed by 3 bases and J by 1 base, 3 bases remained unmatched. The CDR3 is 16 residues long. The DNA for the CDR3 is TGTGCCAGTAGTATTCAGACTAGCGGGGGCACAGATACGCAGTATTTT. This sequence encodes CASSIQTSGGTDTQYF.

V is TRBV6-5 and J is TRBJ2-7, with 7 bases aligning to TRBD1. The CDR3 is 15 amino acids. The trim removed 4 bases at V and 3 bases at J, leaving 9 bases unmatched. Germline loops: CDR1 MNHEY, CDR2 SVGAGI. CDR3 DNA sequence: TGTGCCAGCAGTTCTTCCTCGACAGGGTACTACGAGCAGTACTTC. This sequence encodes CASSSSSTGYYEQYF.

The count of this clone is one. The chain is built from TRBV3-1 (or the pseudogene TRBV3-2) and TRBJ2-5, with a weak D call TRBD1 (5 bases). This CDR3 region has 16 residues. The germline V and J ends were trimmed by 1 base and 3 bases, with 15 bases remaining between them. The germline V gene encodes CDR1 LGHDT and CDR2 YNNKEL (reference sequence). DNA for the CDR3: TGTGCCAGCAGCCAAGGGGCAGGGATGCCCGAAGAGACCCAGTACTTC. Protein product: CASSQGAGMPEETQYF.

V usage is TRBV29-1 and J usage is TRBJ1-4, with D uncertain. The CDR3 runs 13 residues. Per the germline V gene, CDR1 is SQVTM and CDR2 is ANQGSEA. V was clipped by 6 bases and J by 2 bases, with 10 bases between them. The CDR3 coding sequence is TGCAGCGTGAGAGGGAGGACTAATGAAAAACTGTTTTTT. It translates to CSVRGRTNEKLFF.

The rearrangement links TRBV7-3 to TRBJ2-7; TRBD1 agrees at 9 bases. Germline lookup yields CDR1 SGHTA and CDR2 FQGTGA. Losses at the gene ends were 2 bases for V and 2 bases for J; bases not matched to a gene: 4. The CDR3 has 15 amino acids. The DNA of the CDR3 is TGTGCCAGCAGCTTATCGGACAGGGGAACCTACGAGCAGTACTTC. Its translation is CASSLSDRGTYEQYF.

The chain links TRBV7-2 to TRBJ2-7, with D possibly being TRBD2 (6 bases). V shed 5 bases and J shed 1 base, with 15 bases lying between them. Germline CDR1 reads SGHTA; CDR2 reads FQGNSA. The CDR3 runs to 15 residues. DNA for the CDR3: TGTGCCAGCAGCCCTAGTGGAGGGCTATCCTACGAGCAGTACTTC. Translation: CASSPSGGLSYEQYF.

The chain has TRBV7-2 and TRBJ1-6; D perhaps matches TRBD1 (5 bases). Germline lookup yields CDR1 SGHTA and CDR2 FQGNSA. CDR3 length: 16 amino acids. Trimming took off 1 base at V and 6 bases at J, with 13 bases between the two ends. As DNA, the CDR3 is TGTGCCAGCAGCTTAGATACAGGTGCTAGTAATTCACCCCTCCACTTT. Translating gives CASSLDTGASNSPLHF.

The chain has TRBV2 and TRBJ1-2, with D uncertain. This CDR3 region has 14 residues. Germline loops: CDR1 SNHLY, CDR2 FYNNEI. Between the trimmed V and J ends, which lost 4 bases and 1 base, there was a span of 10 bases. CDR3 protein: CASSAVQINYGYTF. The CDR3 nucleotides read TGTGCCAGCAGTGCAGTTCAAATTAACTATGGCTACACCTTC.

The chain links TRBV6-2 or TRBV6-3 to TRBJ2-3; D is undetermined. V was clipped by 6 bases and J by 2 bases, with 21 bases between them. This CDR3 spans 17 amino acids. CDR1 MNHEY and CDR2 SVGEGT come from the germline V gene. CDR3 sequence reads: CASSRLFPDGFTDTQYF. The DNA of the CDR3 is TGTGCCAGCAGCAGACTCTTCCCCGACGGATTCACAGATACGCAGTATTTT.

The chain is built from TRBV19 and TRBJ1-1; D gene ambiguous. The CDR3 is 13 amino acids. CDR1 is LNHDA, CDR2 SQIVND, per germline (reference sequence). The ends were cut back, 7 bases at V and 1 base at J, with 10 bases in the middle. For the CDR3, the DNA is TGTGCCAGTACCAGAATCCCGAACACTGAAGCTTTCTTT. Protein sequence: CASTRIPNTEAFF.